This T cell receptor beta chain was observed in a study of T-cell memory formation after mild COVID-19 (TCRdb year 2021). Broadly, across the study: TCR sequence clusters from the two donors were largely donor specific. Two young, previously healthy adult volunteers, one female and one male, were included in the cohort. Longitudinal TCRalpha and TCRbeta repertoire sequencing tracked T-cell clones expanding and contracting after mild COVID-19 in two donors. Beyond this particular receptor, the publication reports: Contracting CD4+ clones were found mainly in CM and EM memory subsets, while CD8+ clones were enriched in EMRA. From day 15 to 85, contracting clones showed balanced CD4/CD8 phenotypes, whereas a second wave of clones that expanded from day 15 to 37 leaned towards CD4+. The study covered only a couple of mild cases, and larger cohorts including severe cases with pre-infection samples were considered necessary. SARS-CoV-2 specificity of the second-wave clones peaking on day 37 was not confirmed. Some responding clones were detected in pre-infection memory, which suggested that pre-existing cross-reactive memory T cells had joined the SARS-CoV-2 response.

Comments on this clonotype: No antigen is known for it. No clone much larger than this one lies a single base away; base qualities are absent.

CDR1 SGHRS and CDR2 YFSETQ are derived from the germline V gene. The CDR3 spans 15 residues, from the cysteine through the phenylalanine. The DNA shown is the 45-base CDR3, in frame from base 1. From V the trimming removes 3 bases and from J it removes 5 bases, while the gene matches leave 8 bases of the junction unaccounted for. Ficoll-Paque density gradient centrifugation was used to isolate PBMCs. Instrument used: Illumina NovaSeq 6000. TCRalpha and TCRbeta cDNA libraries were built by 5'RACE with constant-segment primers, adding sample barcodes and unique molecular identifiers. Trizol reagent was used to extract RNA from every sample. Libraries were amplified in two PCR steps, with a second sample barcode and Illumina TruSeq adapters added in the second step. Sequencing of libraries was performed on an Illumina NovaSeq with 2 x 150 bp paired-end reads. In the original analysis: Demultiplexing of reads and collapsing into UMI-guided consensus sequences were performed with migec v1.2.7. Using mixcr v2.1.11, UMI consensuses were aligned to TRA and TRB V and J templates and then assembled into clonotypes. A clonotype was counted as expanded or contracted only when both edgeR and NoisET called the clonotype significant, with the noise models trained on biological replicates. For edgeR calls, the cutoffs were a false discovery rate-adjusted p below 0.01 and a log2 fold-change threshold of 1. As an exploratory analysis of dynamics, max-normalized trajectories of the 1000 most abundant clonotypes were examined by PCA with hierarchical clustering. Each responding clone was given a CD4 or CD8 phenotype based on the CD4+ and CD8+ repertoires, which had been sequenced separately. The public reads were reanalyzed by TCRdb: fastp trimming at Q25, MiXCR alignment, in-frame beta chains only. Rows matching on CDR3 protein sequence are summarized as one entry with the most common DNA and genes. The V and J calls come from TCRdb's annotation, not from the publication. The table for this sample lists under 300,000 distinct CDR3 sequences; 15% to 20% of them were counted only once. The top ten hold approximately 3.4% of the sample.

The rearranged segments are TRBV5-1 and TRBJ2-5, with 9 bases aligning to TRBD1. The sequence was obtained from a man aged 18 to 30 who had mild COVID-19 (a few samples of this study predate the infection). The sample titles of this study are shuffled in the database, so cell type and time point are left out; the donor was told from shared clones. The sequenced sample consisted of PBMCs or a T cell subset sorted from them (not recorded which). This receptor carries the CDR3 CASSSTGTGRETQYF. The DNA sequence is as follows: TGCGCCAGCAGCTCGACCGGGACAGGGCGCGAGACCCAGTACTTC.